This T cell receptor beta chain was captured by sequencing in a study of T-cell reconstitution after alpha-beta-depleted transplantation in children. Notes on the study in general: Fresh T-cell production supplied most of the T-cell counts and diversity seen one year after transplant. Reportedly, only several hundred clones from non-depleted graft cells drove alpha-beta T-cell counts at about two months. Some patients owed their high day-60 TCRbeta diversity to surviving recipient T cells and thymic progenitors.

About this clonotype itself: Its antigen is undetermined.

Unique molecular identifiers tagged the TCRbeta library. MiXCR, run by TCRdb on the PCR reads, gives a single entry per CDR3 protein. The table records 550,000 to 600,000 distinct CDR3 sequences, roughly 23% of them present only once. V was pared by 3 bases and J by 1 base, with 13 bases between. CDR1 DFQATT and CDR2 SNEGSKA come from the germline V gene (reference sequence). This CDR3 has 14 amino acids. This TCR came from a boy in the first two years of life who had a stem cell transplant for acute myeloid leukemia, so the T cells may come from the graft donor. This material consisted of PBMCs, mostly from graft donor cells, taken 360 days after TCRalphabeta/CD19-depleted stem cell transplant. This chain uses TRBV20-1 with TRBJ2-7; D is possibly TRBD1 (6 bases). This CDR3 reads CSASRPQGSYEQYV. CDR3 in DNA: TGCAGTGCTAGCCGCCCCCAGGGGTCCTACGAGCAGTACGTC.